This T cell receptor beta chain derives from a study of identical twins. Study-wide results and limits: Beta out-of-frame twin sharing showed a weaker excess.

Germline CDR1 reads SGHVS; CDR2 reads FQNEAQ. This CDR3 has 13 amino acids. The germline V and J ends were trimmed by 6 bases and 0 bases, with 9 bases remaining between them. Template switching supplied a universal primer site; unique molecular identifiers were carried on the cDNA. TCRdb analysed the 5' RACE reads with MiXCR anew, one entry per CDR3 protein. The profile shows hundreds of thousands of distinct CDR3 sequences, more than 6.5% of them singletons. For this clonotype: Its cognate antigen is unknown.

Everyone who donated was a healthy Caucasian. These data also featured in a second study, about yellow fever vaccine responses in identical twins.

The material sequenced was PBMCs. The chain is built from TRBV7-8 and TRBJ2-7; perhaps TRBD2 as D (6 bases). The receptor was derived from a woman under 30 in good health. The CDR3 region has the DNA TGTGCCAGCAGGTCGGGGGACTCCTACGAGCAGTACTTC. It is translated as CASRSGDSYEQYF.